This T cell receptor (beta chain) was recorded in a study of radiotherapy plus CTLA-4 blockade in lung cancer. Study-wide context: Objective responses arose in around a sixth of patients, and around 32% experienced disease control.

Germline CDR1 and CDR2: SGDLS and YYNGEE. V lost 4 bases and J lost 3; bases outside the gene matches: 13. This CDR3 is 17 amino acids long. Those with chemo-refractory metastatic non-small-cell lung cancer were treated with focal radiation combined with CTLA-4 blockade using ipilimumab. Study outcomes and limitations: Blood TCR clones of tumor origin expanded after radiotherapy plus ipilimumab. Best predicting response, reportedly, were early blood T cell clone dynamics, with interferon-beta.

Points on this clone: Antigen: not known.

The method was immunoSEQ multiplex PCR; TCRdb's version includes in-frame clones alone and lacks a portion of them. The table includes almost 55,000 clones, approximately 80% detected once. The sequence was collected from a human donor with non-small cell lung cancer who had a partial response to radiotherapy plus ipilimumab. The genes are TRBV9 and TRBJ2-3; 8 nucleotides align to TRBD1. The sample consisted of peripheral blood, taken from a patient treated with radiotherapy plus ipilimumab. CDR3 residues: CASSSQSRGLRTDTQYF. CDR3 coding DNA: TGTGCCAGCAGCTCACAATCCAGGGGGCTAAGGACAGATACGCAGTATTTT.